This T cell receptor beta chain derives from a study of blood T cell repertoires in COVID-19. At the level of the study: In each case, the material was cDNA or gDNA derived from T cells, B-cell-depleted T cells, or PBMCs.

In the original analysis: Scientists estimated how many nucleated cells there were by amplifying reference gene primers. TCRdb keeps only in-frame clones here, not all; method: immunoSEQ multiplex PCR. The D gene and trimming were derived from the DNA, and the V and J assignments and clone size from that table. The sample comprises over 90,000 clones, just under 85% of which are singletons, and about 10% rests with the top ten. The CDR3 spans 13 residues. CDR1 is SEHNR and CDR2 is FQNEAQ in the germline V gene (reference sequence). V lost 10 bases and J 3 bases, leaving 16 bases between the germline ends.

The chain uses TRBV7-9 and TRBJ2-7, with D tentatively TRBD1 (7 bases). Sequencing was done on a sample of peripheral blood. The source is a man in his forties with active or convalescent COVID-19. The CDR3 region is CAIQDRDFYEQYF. In DNA form, the CDR3 reads TGTGCCATCCAAGACAGGGACTTCTACGAGCAGTACTTC.